This T cell receptor beta chain appears in the sequencing data of a study of shared clonotypes between healthy human individuals. Clones were read by immunoSEQ multiplex PCR, and TCRdb kept only the in-frame ones, dropping some. The sample holds a few million clones, 93% seen once. CDR3 size: 17 residues. Deletions cut 0 bases from V and 9 bases from J, with 19 bases between. CDR1 and CDR2 from the germline V gene are SGDLS and YYNGEE. The material sequenced was naive CD4+ T cells from PBMCs. The subset denotes: CD45RA+ positively selected. The V call is TRBV9, the J call TRBJ1-6; no reliable D call. The clonotype comes from a man between 18 and 29 years old in good health. Some clones in this sample may be carry-over from other donors' samples. CDR3 sequence reads: CASSVGTTSTRSSPLHF. The CDR3 DNA is TGTGCCAGCAGCGTAGGAACGACCTCGACTAGGAGTTCACCCCTCCACTTT.